The 6 T cell receptor beta chains in this list originate from one sample, sequenced in a study of low-dose radiotherapy and immunotherapy resistance in tumors (dated by TCRdb to about 2022). The sequencer listed for this sample is Illumina HiSeq 2500. Superscript III and a set of TRAV- and TRBV-specific primers were used to synthesize first-strand cDNA, so that both TCRalpha and TCRbeta chains were covered. TCRs were amplified for about 19 PCR cycles with Phusion, using a constant-region primer paired with the adapter attached to the V primers. TCRdb trimmed the raw reads at Q25, called clones with MiXCR and kept productive beta chains. Each CDR3 protein appears once, grouped with its most common genes and DNA. In all, the sample holds about 80,000 distinct CDR3 sequences, and roughly 17% of those were seen once. The top ten clonotypes cover approximately 1.5% of the sample. Sample time point, as interpreted from the label and publication: after trial treatment. The treatment or condition label, as the study defines it: LDRT plus nivolumab, ipilimumab, low-dose cyclophosphamide and aspirin (RACIN trial).

Specimen: PBMCs, collected after low-dose radiotherapy plus immunotherapy. These receptors were obtained from a male donor with prostate cancer.

This clonotype was counted at least ten times. V gene TRBV20-1 combines with J gene TRBJ2-1; no firm D call. The CDR3 runs to 13 residues. Trimming removed 5 bases from V and 1 base from J, with 9 bases in between. Germline CDR1 and CDR2: DFQATT and SNEGSKA (reference sequence). The CDR3 DNA is TGCAGTGCTGGCGGACCTTCCTACAATGAGCAGTTCTTC. This encodes CSAGGPSYNEQFF.

Many counts were recorded for this clonotype. Here the CDR3 DNA reads TGTGCCAGCAGCCCCTCACCGGGACAGGGGAACAATGAGCAGTTCTTC. It specifies CASSPSPGQGNNEQFF. The chain joins TRBV14 to TRBJ2-1; TRBD1 matches at 10 bases. J lost 5 bases, V lost 4 bases, and 8 bases had no gene match. This CDR3 is built from 16 residues. Germline values: CDR1 SGHDN, CDR2 FVKESK.

This clonotype was observed many times. The chain recombines TRBV7-8 with TRBJ2-1; D could derive from TRBD1 or TRBD2 (6 bases each). Trimming cost V 4 bases and J 5 bases, with 18 bases left between them. The V gene's germline CDR1 is SGHVS and CDR2 FQNEAQ. There are 16 residues in the CDR3. CDR3 nucleotides: TGTGCCAGCAGCTCCGGGGGCGGGACTTCCCACAATGAGCAGTTCTTC. Translated, it gives CASSSGGGTSHNEQFF.

This clonotype has ten or more counts. The CDR3 coding sequence is TGTGCCAGCAGCCCACCTTCGGACAGGGGCAATCAGCCCCAGCATTTT. Translated: CASSPPSDRGNQPQHF. The chain recombines TRBV6-2 or TRBV6-3 with TRBJ1-5; the match to TRBD1 covers 8 bases. The CDR3 contains 16 residues. Germline CDR1 is MNHEY and CDR2 is SVGEGT. V dropped 6 bases and J dropped 2; count of bases not matched to a gene: 9.

Regarding this clonotype: A far more abundant clone sits one base away, making this likely a read error. The J gene is TRBJ2-1, the V gene TRBV28; 9 nucleotides agree with TRBD1. The CDR3 consists of 15 residues. Germline CDR1 and CDR2: MDHEN and SYDVKM. V shed 6 bases and J 10 bases; nucleotides not matched to a gene: 13. CDR3 DNA: TGTGCCAGCAGCGCCTCGGGACAGGGTAGGAACGAGCAGTTCTTC. Its translation is CASSASGQGRNEQFF.

This clonotype has more than one count but fewer than ten. In nucleotides, the CDR3 is TGTGCCAGCAGTTACGCGGGACAAGAGACCCAGTACTTC. It yields the protein CASSYAGQETQYF. This chain links TRBV6-2 or TRBV6-3 with TRBJ2-5, with D possibly matching TRBD2 (6 bases). CDR1 MNHEY and CDR2 SVGEGT come from the germline V gene. The CDR3 spans 13 residues. V was pared by 2 bases and J by 2 bases, with 6 bases between.